A selection of T cell receptor beta chains follows, all from one sample in a study of blood T cell repertoires in COVID-19. Method: immunoSEQ multiplex PCR; TCRdb's copy keeps in-frame clones and lacks some. This sample has 250,000 to 350,000 clones, with about 85% found just once. Sequencing input: PBMCs or T cells enriched from blood (not recorded which). The receptor set was obtained from a woman between 50 and 59 years old who had recovered from COVID-19. The CDR3 runs from the conserved cysteine through the conserved F or W. A D gene is named only where the DNA matches it firmly. Rows may omit the clone size; those that give it use once, few, many or a size class.

CDR3	DNA	size	D	V	J
CASSEQGLKNNEQFF	TGTGCCAGCAGCGAGCAGGGACTAAAAAACAATGAGCAGTTCTTC	-	TRBD2	TRBV9	TRBJ2-1
CASSLGSGHPTDTQYF	TGTGCCAGCAGCTTAGGGTCGGGACATCCCACAGATACGCAGTATTTT	-	-	TRBV7-9	TRBJ2-3
CASNPGKILNEKLFF	TGTGCCAGCAATCCCGGTAAAATTCTTAATGAAAAACTGTTTTTT	-	-	TRBV6-5	TRBJ1-4
CASSPRLGDNQPQHF	TGTGCCAGTAGCCCCCGTTTAGGAGACAATCAGCCCCAGCATTTT	-	-	TRBV19	TRBJ1-5
CASSSPPLSDTQYF	TGTGCCAGCAGCTCCCCCCCACTGTCAGATACGCAGTATTTT	-	-	TRBV5-4	TRBJ2-3
CSVEDRSYEQYF	TGCAGCGTTGAGGACAGGTCCTACGAGCAGTACTTC	-	TRBD1	TRBV29-1	TRBJ2-7
CAWMRLAGGPSETQYF	TGTGCCTGGATGAGGCTAGCGGGAGGGCCGAGCGAGACCCAGTACTTC	-	TRBD2	TRBV30	TRBJ2-5
CAWSASDQETQYF	TGTGCCTGGAGTGCTAGCGACCAGGAGACCCAGTACTTC	-	-	TRBV30	TRBJ2-5
CASSSLGGAAATNEKLFF	TGTGCCAGCAGCTCCTTAGGAGGGGCTGCAGCAACTAATGAAAAACTGTTTTTT	-	-	TRBV5-5	TRBJ1-4
CASSDVGDRGLNEQYF	TGCGCCAGCAGTGATGTGGGGGACAGGGGTCTGAACGAGCAGTACTTC	-	TRBD1	TRBV10-2	TRBJ2-7
CATSRGTDYEQYF	TGTGCCACCAGCAGAGGGACAGACTACGAGCAGTACTTC	-	-	TRBV15	TRBJ2-7
CASSQQGEVDTEAFF	TGTGCCAGCAGCCAACAGGGGGAGGTAGACACTGAAGCTTTCTTT	once	TRBD1	TRBV4-2	TRBJ1-1
CASSLNRGGKLFF	TGCGCCAGCAGCTTGAACAGGGGAGGAAAACTGTTTTTT	-	TRBD1	TRBV5-1	TRBJ1-4
CATQQSSYNEQFF	TGTGCTACCCAACAGAGCTCCTACAATGAGCAGTTCTTC	once	-	TRBV12-5	TRBJ2-1
CASSFRQGGTGNTIYF	TGTGCCAGCAGCTTTAGACAGGGAGGTACTGGAAACACCATATATTTT	-	TRBD1	TRBV7-2	TRBJ1-3
CASSAGLLGYEQYF	TGTGCCAGTAGTGCGGGACTTCTGGGTTACGAGCAGTACTTC	-	-	TRBV19	TRBJ2-7
CASSRDSRYGYTF	TGTGCCAGCAGCCGGGACAGCCGCTATGGCTACACCTTC	-	TRBD1	TRBV3-1/TRBV3-2	TRBJ1-2
CASSLAYASSGANVLTF	TGTGCCAGCAGCTTAGCTTATGCGAGCTCTGGGGCCAACGTCCTGACTTTC	once	-	TRBV7-2	TRBJ2-6
CSVDRGQDTEAFF	TGCAGCGTTGACAGGGGGCAGGACACTGAAGCTTTCTTT	-	TRBD1	TRBV29-1	TRBJ1-1
CASSLYDRADGYTF	TGCGCCAGCAGCTTGTATGACAGGGCAGATGGCTACACCTTC	-	TRBD1	TRBV5-1	TRBJ1-2
CASSVLREGADTQYF	TGCGCCAGCAGCGTTCTACGGGAGGGGGCAGATACGCAGTATTTT	-	TRBD2	TRBV5-1	TRBJ2-3
CAWSVRGNTFF	TGTGCCTGGAGTGTAAGAGGGAATACTTTCTTT	-	-	TRBV30	TRBJ1-1
CASSQESGGLYYGYTF	TGTGCCAGCAGCCAAGAATCGGGAGGATTGTACTATGGCTACACCTTC	-	-	TRBV4-2	TRBJ1-2